Reported below is one T cell receptor beta chain. It lacks a known antigen. No much larger clone is present one base from it, and per-base qualities are unavailable. This specimen comes from a study of blood T cell repertoires in COVID-19 (dated by TCRdb to about 2020). About the investigation overall: Samples covering the acute and convalescent phases of COVID-19 were provided by collaborators in the United States, Italy and Spain. The material from the prospective study consisted of cDNA or gDNA derived from T cells, B-cell-depleted T cells, or PBMCs. The dataset comprised deeply sampled blood TCRbeta repertoires from subjects exposed to, actively infected with, or recovered from COVID-19. The repertoires were released in a freely available public database intended as a resource for research on the immune response to SARS-CoV-2. The samples were drawn from two sources: the first 160 participants of the ongoing ImmuneRACE study, and 950 to 1,500 subjects contributed by 6 global collaborators. A de-identified subject ID, COVID-19 status, age in years and sex were almost always included in the sample metadata. Where available, HLA class I and class II types were taken from metadata supplied by the sample provider and were not determined by assay-based typing. On the study overall, not on this receptor specifically: Clinical and demographic metadata were provided uncurated, with the amount varying by source and participant.

Collaborating institutions collected whole blood in K2EDTA tubes following their own protocols. For TCRbeta analysis, collaborators shipped samples in one of three forms: frozen whole blood, isolated PBMCs, or DNA extracted from either of those sample types. The CDR3 has 15 amino acids, counting the end cysteine and phenylalanine. The DNA shown is the 45-base CDR3, in frame from base 1. CDR1 is given as MNHEY and CDR2 as SVGAGI, both from the germline V gene. V is pared back by 2 bases and J by 5 bases, with 13 bases lying between the germline termini. TCRbeta CDR3 regions were amplified from genomic DNA using the immunoSEQ Assay, a bias-controlled multiplex PCR. The original pipeline was this. Within the assay, amplification of reference gene primers was used to estimate how many nucleated cells each sample contained. To quantify the absolute abundance of each unique TCRbeta CDR3 rearrangement, sequence reads were collapsed and filtered. For each sample, productive Simpson clonality was calculated as the square root of Simpson's diversity index over productive rearrangements. What TCRdb holds here is the immuneACCESS table cut down to in-frame rearrangements. Part of the clones is not present; checked against another copy, under half of the missing clones reflect an unresolved V gene, and the others are unexplained. The DNA was the basis for D and trimming; V, J and clone size are from that table. The sample table lists roughly 79,000 clones, 87% of them with a count of one. The ten largest clones capture roughly 6.1% of the sample.

The sequenced material came from peripheral blood. The chain was built from TRBV6-5 and TRBJ2-1; TRBD2 is possibly the D segment (6 matching bases). This receptor was obtained from a woman between 50 and 59 years old with acute or convalescent COVID-19. The DNA is TGTGCCAGCAGTTACGGAACGGGGGAAAACAATGAGCAGTTCTTC. It encodes CASSYGTGENNEQFF.